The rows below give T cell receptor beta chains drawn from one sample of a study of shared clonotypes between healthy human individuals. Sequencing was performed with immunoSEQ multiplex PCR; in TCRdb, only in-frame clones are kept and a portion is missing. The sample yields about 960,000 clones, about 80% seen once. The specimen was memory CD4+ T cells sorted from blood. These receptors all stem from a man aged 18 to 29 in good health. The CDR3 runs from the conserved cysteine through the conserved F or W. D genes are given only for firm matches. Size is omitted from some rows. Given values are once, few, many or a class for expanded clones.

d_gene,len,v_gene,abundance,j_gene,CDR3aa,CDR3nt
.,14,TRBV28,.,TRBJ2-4,CASRSGVAKNIQYF,TGTGCCAGCAGGAGTGGGGTTGCCAAAAACATTCAGTACTTC
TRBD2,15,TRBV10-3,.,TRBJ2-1,CAISKGGGMYNEQFF,TGTGCCATTAGTAAAGGCGGGGGAATGTACAATGAGCAGTTCTTC
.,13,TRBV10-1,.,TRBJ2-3,CASSEGGTQRQYF,TGCGCCAGCAGCGAAGGGGGGACTCAACGGCAGTATTTT
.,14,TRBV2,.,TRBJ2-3,CASKPWVSTDTQYF,TGTGCCAGCAAGCCATGGGTGAGCACAGATACGCAGTATTTT
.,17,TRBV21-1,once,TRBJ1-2,CASSNLRDRGREGGYTF,TGTGCCAGCAGCAACCTCCGGGACAGGGGTCGGGAGGGAGGCTACACCTTC
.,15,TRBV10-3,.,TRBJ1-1,CAISERGTTNTEAFF,TGTGCCATCAGTGAGCGAGGGACGACGAACACTGAAGCTTTCTTT
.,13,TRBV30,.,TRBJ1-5,CAWKENSNQPQHF,TGTGCCTGGAAAGAGAATAGCAATCAGCCCCAGCATTTT
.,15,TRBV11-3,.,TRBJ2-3,CASSLDSLGTDTQYF,TGTGCCAGCAGCTTAGATTCTCTGGGCACAGATACGCAGTATTTT
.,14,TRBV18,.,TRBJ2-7,CASSSFGTRDEQYF,TGTGCCAGCTCTTCGTTCGGGACGCGGGACGAGCAGTACTTC
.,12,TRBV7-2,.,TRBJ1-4,CASSRGGGKLFF,TGTGCCAGCAGCCGGGGGGGCGGAAAACTGTTTTTT
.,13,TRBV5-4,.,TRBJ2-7,CASSFFGGTGQYF,TGTGCCAGCAGCTTTTTCGGGGGAACTGGGCAGTACTTC
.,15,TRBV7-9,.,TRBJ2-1,CASSLGDGVANEQFF,TGTGCCAGCAGCTTAGGGGACGGGGTAGCCAATGAGCAGTTCTTC
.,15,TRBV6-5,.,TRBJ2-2,CASSYSALNTGELFF,TGTGCCAGCAGTTACTCGGCGCTGAACACCGGGGAGCTGTTTTTT
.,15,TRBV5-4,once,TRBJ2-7,CASSSAGTGSYEQYF,TGTGCCAGCAGCTCTGCCGGGACGGGGTCCTACGAGCAGTACTTC
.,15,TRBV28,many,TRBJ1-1,CASSLGGPTPGEAFF,TGTGCCAGCAGTTTAGGGGGACCCACTCCGGGTGAAGCTTTCTTT
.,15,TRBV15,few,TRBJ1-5,CATSRDQLVNQPQHF,TGTGCCACCAGCAGAGATCAGCTGGTCAATCAGCCCCAGCATTTT
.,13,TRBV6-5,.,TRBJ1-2,CASSPLGTDGYTF,TGTGCCAGCAGCCCGTTGGGTACCGATGGCTACACCTTC
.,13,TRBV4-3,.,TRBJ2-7,CASSQDSSYEQYF,TGCGCCAGCAGCCAAGATTCGTCCTACGAGCAGTACTTC
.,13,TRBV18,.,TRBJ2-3,CASSPRDTDTQYF,TGTGCCAGCTCACCTAGGGACACAGATACGCAGTATTTT
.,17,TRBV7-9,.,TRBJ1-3,CASSLGYMPSSGNTIYF,TGTGCCAGCAGCTTAGGTTACATGCCAAGCTCTGGAAACACCATATATTTT